These T cell receptor beta chains were read from a single sample in a study of blood T cell repertoires in COVID-19. Here immunoSEQ multiplex PCR was the method, and the copy in TCRdb shows in-frame clones only, minus some. The sample consists of about 180,000 clones, roughly 77% of them appearing once. Material for sequencing was peripheral blood. All receptors come from an elderly woman with COVID-19, enrolled during active disease. Each CDR3 is given with its conserved first and last residue. Each record gives: clone size, V gene, J gene, CDR3 length, D gene, CDR3 DNA, CDR3 protein. A D gene is named only where the DNA matches it firmly. Only some rows state a clone size, as once, few, many or a class for expanded clones.

size: -
V: TRBV11-2
J: TRBJ2-1
length: 17
D: TRBD2
DNA: TGTGCCAGCAGCCAGAGTAGGGGAGCGGGAGTCTACAATGAGCAGTTCTTC
CDR3: CASSQSRGAGVYNEQFF

size: -
V: TRBV7-8
J: TRBJ2-1
length: 15
D: -
DNA: TGTGCCAGCAGCACCCGGGGGGCTGCCTACAATGAGCAGTTCTTC
CDR3: CASSTRGAAYNEQFF

size: -
V: TRBV4-2
J: TRBJ2-7
length: 16
D: TRBD2
DNA: TGTGCCAGCAGCCAAACAGCTAGCGGGAGTAACGACGAGCAGTACTTC
CDR3: CASSQTASGSNDEQYF

size: -
V: TRBV13
J: TRBJ2-7
length: 14
D: -
DNA: TGTGCCAGCAGCGGTACTAGCACTACCTACGAGCAGTACTTC
CDR3: CASSGTSTTYEQYF

size: -
V: TRBV2
J: TRBJ1-6
length: 13
D: -
DNA: TGTGCCTCGAAAGCGGACTATAATTCACCCCTCCACTTT
CDR3: CASKADYNSPLHF

size: -
V: TRBV20-1
J: TRBJ1-5
length: 13
D: -
DNA: TGCAGTGCTAGTTACGGGGGAGATCAGCCCCAGCATTTT
CDR3: CSASYGGDQPQHF

size: -
V: TRBV18
J: TRBJ1-3
length: 15
D: -
DNA: TGTGCCAGCTCACCGGCGCGGAGGGAAGGAAACACCATATATTTT
CDR3: CASSPARREGNTIYF

size: -
V: TRBV21-1
J: TRBJ1-1
length: 17
D: -
DNA: TGTGCCAGCAGCAAAGGGAGAACAGGGGAGTTGGACACTGAAGCTTTCTTT
CDR3: CASSKGRTGELDTEAFF

size: -
V: TRBV29-1
J: TRBJ2-1
length: 11
D: TRBD2
DNA: TGCAGCGTAGCGGGATTGAATGAGCAGTTCTTC
CDR3: CSVAGLNEQFF

size: -
V: TRBV4-1
J: TRBJ2-1
length: 17
D: -
DNA: TGCGCCAGCAGCCAAGAGTCATTGGACAGCCCCTACAATGAGCAGTTCTTC
CDR3: CASSQESLDSPYNEQFF

size: -
V: TRBV5-1
J: TRBJ2-2
length: 14
D: -
DNA: TGCGCCAGCAGCGAGGGACAGAACACCGGGGAGCTGTTTTTT
CDR3: CASSEGQNTGELFF

size: -
V: TRBV4-1
J: TRBJ1-2
length: 15
D: TRBD1
DNA: TGCGCCAGCAGCCAAGGCCCAGGACAGGGCTCTGGCTACACCTTC
CDR3: CASSQGPGQGSGYTF

size: -
V: TRBV19
J: TRBJ1-6
length: 14
D: -
DNA: TGTGCCAGTAGTAGCCAGGGCGATAATTCACCCCTCCACTTT
CDR3: CASSSQGDNSPLHF

size: -
V: TRBV6-2/TRBV6-3
J: TRBJ1-5
length: 20
D: TRBD1
DNA: TGTGCCAGCAGTTATAGTTCCTGGACAGGGATGTCTTATAGCAATCAGCCCCAGCATTTT
CDR3: CASSYSSWTGMSYSNQPQHF

size: -
V: TRBV11-2
J: TRBJ2-2
length: 15
D: -
DNA: TGTGCCAGCAGCTTTCCCACAGGGTCAGGCGGGGAGCTGTTTTTT
CDR3: CASSFPTGSGGELFF

size: once
V: TRBV5-1
J: TRBJ2-6
length: 17
D: TRBD1
DNA: TGCGCCAGCAGCTTGATGGGACAGGGGTCCGGGGCCAACGTCCTGACTTTC
CDR3: CASSLMGQGSGANVLTF

size: -
V: TRBV19
J: TRBJ2-4
length: 15
D: -
DNA: TGTGCCAGTAGTATTTCAAGGGGCCTTCAAAACATTCAGTACTTC
CDR3: CASSISRGLQNIQYF

size: once
V: TRBV5-5
J: TRBJ1-4
length: 14
D: -
DNA: TGTGCCAGCAGCTTCTTACAGGGTAATGAAAAACTGTTTTTT
CDR3: CASSFLQGNEKLFF

size: -
V: TRBV18
J: TRBJ1-3
length: 15
D: TRBD1
DNA: TGTGCCAGCTCGCAAAGCAGGGGGACTGGAAACACCATATATTTT
CDR3: CASSQSRGTGNTIYF

size: -
V: TRBV7-8
J: TRBJ2-1
length: 16
D: TRBD2
DNA: TGTGCCAGCAGCTTCTGGCTAGCGGGGGGGCAAAATGAGCAGTTCTTC
CDR3: CASSFWLAGGQNEQFF

size: few
V: TRBV19
J: TRBJ1-5
length: 15
D: -
DNA: TGTGCCAGTAGTATCCCAGGGTATAGCAATCAGCCCCAGCATTTT
CDR3: CASSIPGYSNQPQHF

size: few
V: TRBV11-3
J: TRBJ2-5
length: 15
D: -
DNA: TGTGCCAGCAGCTTCACCCCCGACAGGCAAGAGACCCAGTACTTC
CDR3: CASSFTPDRQETQYF

size: -
V: TRBV6-5
J: TRBJ1-1
length: 15
D: TRBD1
DNA: TGTGCCAGCGGTACCGACAGGGGCCGGAACACTGAAGCTTTCTTT
CDR3: CASGTDRGRNTEAFF

size: -
V: TRBV28
J: TRBJ2-3
length: 13
D: -
DNA: TGTGCCAGCAGTGAGGGGGGGTCAGATACGCAGTATTTT
CDR3: CASSEGGSDTQYF

size: -
V: TRBV7-3
J: TRBJ1-1
length: 13
D: TRBD1
DNA: TGTGCCAGCAGCCTGACAGGGGCCACTGAAGCTTTCTTT
CDR3: CASSLTGATEAFF

size: -
V: TRBV28
J: TRBJ2-7
length: 14
D: -
DNA: TGTGCCAGCAGTTTATCGATTCCCACCGGCGAGCAGTACTTC
CDR3: CASSLSIPTGEQYF

size: -
V: TRBV7-2
J: TRBJ1-2
length: 13
D: TRBD1
DNA: TGTGCCAGCAGCGTGACAGGGGGGGCTGGCTACACCTTC
CDR3: CASSVTGGAGYTF

size: -
V: TRBV5-1
J: TRBJ2-1
length: 16
D: TRBD2
DNA: TGCGCCAGCAGACCGGGGGCGGGGGGCCCGTACAATGAGCAGTTCTTC
CDR3: CASRPGAGGPYNEQFF

size: -
V: TRBV2
J: TRBJ1-1
length: 12
D: -
DNA: TGTGCCAGCAGAACCGGGTACACTGAAGCTTTCTTT
CDR3: CASRTGYTEAFF

size: -
V: TRBV4-1
J: TRBJ2-3
length: 15
D: -
DNA: TGCGCCAGCAGCCAGATCGGGCTAGCGTGGGATACGCAGTATTTT
CDR3: CASSQIGLAWDTQYF

size: few
V: TRBV7-2
J: TRBJ2-3
length: 15
D: TRBD2
DNA: TGTGCCAGCAGCCCAGGGACTAGCTTCACAGATACGCAGTATTTT
CDR3: CASSPGTSFTDTQYF

size: -
V: TRBV11-2
J: TRBJ2-2
length: 17
D: TRBD2
DNA: TGTGCCAGCAGCTCCCCCCGGGGAGGGTTGGGGACCGGGGAGCTGTTTTTT
CDR3: CASSSPRGGLGTGELFF

size: few
V: TRBV27
J: TRBJ2-7
length: 16
D: TRBD1
DNA: TGTGCCAGCACTCCTTCAGGGGGCGAAACGGCCTACGAGCAGTACTTC
CDR3: CASTPSGGETAYEQYF

size: few
V: TRBV6-5
J: TRBJ2-5
length: 13
D: TRBD1
DNA: TGTGCCAGCAGTTTACAGGGGACCGGGACCCAGTACTTC
CDR3: CASSLQGTGTQYF

size: -
V: TRBV6-2/TRBV6-3
J: TRBJ2-3
length: 14
D: TRBD2
DNA: TGTGCCAGCAGTGCCGGGACTAGCTTTGATACGCAGTATTTT
CDR3: CASSAGTSFDTQYF

size: -
V: TRBV15
J: TRBJ1-4
length: 12
D: -
DNA: TGTGCCACCAGCGGGTTGGGCGAAAAACTGTTTTTT
CDR3: CATSGLGEKLFF

size: -
V: TRBV27
J: TRBJ1-2
length: 15
D: -
DNA: TGTGCCAGCAGTTTATTCTCCGCCGGTAAGGAGAGCTACACCTTC
CDR3: CASSLFSAGKESYTF

size: -
V: TRBV28
J: TRBJ2-3
length: 16
D: -
DNA: TGTGCCAGCAGTTCCCTGTCCGGGTCCGGCACAGATACGCAGTATTTT
CDR3: CASSSLSGSGTDTQYF

size: -
V: TRBV19
J: TRBJ2-7
length: 14
D: -
DNA: TGTGCCAGTAGTATAGTAGGGGGGGCCTACGAGCAGTACTTC
CDR3: CASSIVGGAYEQYF

size: -
V: TRBV6-5
J: TRBJ2-1
length: 15
D: -
DNA: TGTGCCAGCAGTTCCCTGGGTGCGGGATACAATGAGCAGTTCTTC
CDR3: CASSSLGAGYNEQFF

size: -
V: TRBV5-6
J: TRBJ2-5
length: 14
D: TRBD2
DNA: TGTGCCAGCAGTTATATTAGCGGGGCCGAGACCCAGTACTTC
CDR3: CASSYISGAETQYF

size: -
V: TRBV7-2
J: TRBJ2-3
length: 13
D: -
DNA: TGTGCCAGCAGCTTACCTAGCACAGATACGCAGTATTTT
CDR3: CASSLPSTDTQYF

size: -
V: TRBV28
J: TRBJ2-7
length: 11
D: -
DNA: TGTGCCAGCACGAAGCGGCAAAAGCAGTACTTC
CDR3: CASTKRQKQYF

size: -
V: TRBV5-1
J: TRBJ1-6
length: 17
D: TRBD1
DNA: TGCGCCAGCAGCTGGGGTCCCGGGACAGGGCATAATTCACCCCTCCACTTT
CDR3: CASSWGPGTGHNSPLHF

size: once
V: TRBV5-1
J: TRBJ2-7
length: 16
D: -
DNA: TGCGCCAGCAGCCCTAACAGGTCCCCCTACCCCTACGAGCAGTACTTC
CDR3: CASSPNRSPYPYEQYF

size: -
V: TRBV4-3
J: TRBJ1-3
length: 16
D: TRBD1
DNA: TGCGCCAGCAGCCGTCAGACAGGGGGATCTGGAAACACCATATATTTT
CDR3: CASSRQTGGSGNTIYF

size: once
V: TRBV3-1/TRBV3-2
J: TRBJ1-2
length: 12
D: TRBD1
DNA: TGTGCCAGCAGGGACAGGGTTTATGGCTACACCTTC
CDR3: CASRDRVYGYTF

size: -
V: TRBV14
J: TRBJ1-6
length: 14
D: -
DNA: TGTGCCAGCAGCTGGGGACTGCATAATTCACCCCTCCACTTT
CDR3: CASSWGLHNSPLHF

size: few
V: TRBV3-1/TRBV3-2
J: TRBJ2-5
length: 15
D: -
DNA: TGTGCCAGCAGCCCTAAGACTAGGAGGTTAGCGACCCAGTACTTC
CDR3: CASSPKTRRLATQYF

size: -
V: TRBV12-5
J: TRBJ2-2
length: 16
D: -
DNA: TGTGCTAGTGGTTTCTTCCAGGCTACAAACACCGGGGAGCTGTTTTTT
CDR3: CASGFFQATNTGELFF